This T cell receptor beta chain was retrieved from a study of patients and donors after allogeneic stem cell transplantation. TCRdb passed the RT-PCR reads through MiXCR, listing each CDR3 protein once. The sample consists of 90,000 to 120,000 distinct CDR3 sequences, around 35% of them appearing once. Trimming removed 3 bases from V and 8 bases from J, with 18 bases in between. In germline, CDR1 is KGHDR, CDR2 SFDVKD. The length of the CDR3 is 15 residues. V is TRBV24-1 and J is TRBJ1-2; D possibly corresponds to TRBD1 (5 bases). Specimen: blood, either unsorted or a sorted T cell fraction (not recorded which). The TCR originated in a human donor who was either an allogeneic HSCT recipient or a stem cell or donor lymphocyte infusion donor (not recorded which). It is not recorded whose cells these are; they may come from a transplant donor. The CDR3 DNA sequence: TGTGCCACCAGTGATACCGGGGCAGGCTTCGGGGGCTACACCTTC. Its translation: CATSDTGAGFGGYTF.